The T cell receptor beta chain under discussion was sequenced for a study of response to subunit inactivated influenza vaccine. Trimming stripped 0 bases from V and 0 bases from J, with 12 bases between. The CDR3 is made up of 16 amino acids. CDR1 is SGHRS, CDR2 YFSETQ, per germline. This clonotype occurred a few times. TCRdb re-analysed the RT-PCR reads in MiXCR, keeping a single row per CDR3 protein. Of more than 700,000 distinct CDR3 sequences listed, approximately 22% are singletons. The sample here was PBMCs from blood, taken approximately 5 days after vaccination. The rearrangement joins TRBV5-1 to TRBJ1-1, with no clear D. The sequence was obtained from a man between 50 and 59 years old who received an inactivated influenza vaccine. CDR3 in amino acids: CASSLVQITMNTEAFF. The CDR3 DNA reads as TGCGCCAGCAGCTTGGTGCAGATAACCATGAACACTGAAGCTTTCTTT.